This TCR beta chain was retrieved from a study of blood T cells in healthy people across ages. Through a sample-barcoded 5' primer and a J-beta primer mix, a second PCR was run for about 6 to 11 cycles. TCRdb used MiXCR to reprocess the 5' RACE reads, holding one entry per CDR3 protein. The sample includes around 800,000 distinct CDR3 sequences, around two fifths of them seen just once. CDR1 and CDR2 from the germline V gene are SGHTA and FQGNSA. CDR3 length equals 16 residues. The V and J ends lost 3 bases and 2 bases, in that order; junction bases with no gene match: 2. The sequence was collected from a man aged 60 to 69 in good health. The chain links TRBV7-2 to TRBJ2-2; the match to TRBD2 covers 11 bases. Sequenced: blood. CDR3 amino acids: CASSFSGGVNTGELFF. For the CDR3, the DNA is TGTGCCAGCAGCTTTAGCGGGGGGGTCAACACCGGGGAGCTGTTTTTT. Full variable domain (missing parts from reference TRBV7-2 and TRBJ2-2): GAGVSQSPSNKVTEKGKDVELRCDPISGHTALYWYRQSLGQGLEFLIYFQGNSAPDKSGLPSDRFSAERTGGSVSTLTIQRTQQEDSAVYLCASSFSGGVNTGELFFGEGSRLTVL.